The clone carrying this T cell receptor (beta chain) has a handful of counts. Its antigen is currently unknown. The sample comes from a study of Ad26.COV2.S vaccination and SARS-CoV-2 variants. Points from the study as a whole: After vaccination, reports described spike-specific CD8+ and CD4+ T cell responses as showing substantial breadth.

Germline V lookup: CDR1 DFQATT, CDR2 SNEGSKA (reference sequence). The CDR3 loop spans 15 amino acids. V was pared by 3 bases and J by 1 base, with 13 bases between. This table comes from immunoSEQ multiplex PCR, and its TCRdb copy is limited to in-frame clones, with some not included. The table has roughly 100,000 clones, around three quarters seen once; the top ten hold approximately 15%. The origin of this receptor is a human donor who had recovered from COVID-19. The chain carries TRBV20-1 and TRBJ1-5; a possible D gene is TRBD1 (6 bases). Sample: peripheral blood, taken after recovery from COVID-19. The CDR3 sequence is CSASPSTGSNQPQHF. The CDR3 region has the DNA TGCAGTGCTAGTCCCTCGACAGGAAGCAATCAGCCCCAGCATTTT.